The 9 T cell receptor beta chains below all came from one sample that was sequenced in a study of human T cells and chemical hapten exposure. TCRdb used MiXCR to reprocess the RACE reads, holding one entry per CDR3 protein. The table shows some 87,000 distinct CDR3 sequences, with under 13% occurring only once. The time point was: patch test 1, 2 weeks after DPC sensitization. Treatment: therapeutic diphenylcyclopropenone sensitization with weekly scalp DPC. The starting material was whole blood, obtained in connection with sensitization to the hapten diphenylcyclopropenone (DPC). The receptors were sampled from a woman aged 45-65 years with alopecia areata. Some clones in this sample may be carry-over from other donors' samples.

This clonotype was picked up a small number of times. The CDR3 DNA follows: TGTGCCAGCAGCCAAGAATTGGGTGGAGGGTCCTACGAGCAGTACTTC. It yields the protein CASSQELGGGSYEQYF. The gene calls are TRBV4-2 and TRBJ2-7; tentative D call: TRBD2 (6 bases). CDR1 is LGHNA and CDR2 is YNFKEQ in the germline V gene. V lost 0 bases and J lost 1, with 13 bases in between. The length of the CDR3 is 16 residues.

This clonotype was observed many times. The chain has TRBV20-1 and TRBJ2-7; D gene unclear. The V gene's germline CDR1 is DFQATT and CDR2 SNEGSKA (reference sequence). CDR3 length equals 13 residues. The ends were cut back, 6 bases at V and 7 bases at J, with 19 bases in the middle. The chain's CDR3 is CSARRSPTWEQYF. The CDR3 coding sequence is TGCAGTGCCCGACGGTCTCCAACTTGGGAGCAGTACTTC.

V and J are TRBV19 and TRBJ2-4; 7 bases fit TRBD2. Germline V gene sequence: CDR1 LNHDA, CDR2 SQIVND (reference sequence). The V gene end was trimmed by 2 bases and the J gene end by 2 bases; junction bases not matched to a gene: 9. CDR3 length equals 17 residues. This CDR3 is CASSIRGQGGPKNIQYF. DNA of the CDR3: TGTGCCAGTAGTATAAGGGGCCAGGGAGGGCCCAAAAACATTCAGTACTTC.

This clonotype was picked up a small number of times. The chain joins TRBV12-3 or TRBV12-4 to TRBJ2-3; no clear D gene. The CDR3 has 14 residues. V dropped 5 bases and J dropped 5 bases, with 14 bases sitting between them. CDR3 sequence reads: CASSPTRLGDTQYF. As DNA, the CDR3 is TGTGCCAGCAGTCCCACCCGGCTGGGAGATACGCAGTATTTT.

This chain uses TRBV7-8 with TRBJ1-6; possible D gene TRBD1, 6 bases. Trimming pared 1 base from V and 3 bases from J, leaving 16 bases between. The CDR3 length is 18 residues. Germline lookup yields CDR1 SGHVS and CDR2 FQNEAQ. The CDR3 DNA sequence: TGTGCCAGCAGCTTAGGGAGAGGCAGGGGAATCTATAATTCACCCCTCCACTTT. Amino acid sequence: CASSLGRGRGIYNSPLHF.

The rearrangement uses TRBV20-1 and TRBJ2-1, with D uncertain. The CDR3 sequence is 11 residues long. Trimming took off 1 base at V and 5 bases at J, with 3 bases between the two ends. Germline V lookup: CDR1 DFQATT, CDR2 SNEGSKA (reference sequence). CDR3 in DNA: TGCAGTGCTAGAGGAGACAATGAGCAGTTCTTC. This sequence encodes CSARGDNEQFF.

CDR3 residues: CASSLDQRKSEAFF. The DNA for the CDR3 is TGTGCCAGCAGCTTAGACCAGCGGAAGTCTGAAGCTTTCTTT. This chain connects TRBV7-2 to TRBJ1-1; D not resolved. Trimming removed 1 base at V and 6 bases at J, with 12 bases between. Germline V CDR1 and CDR2: SGHTA, FQGNSA. The CDR3 covers 14 residues.

This clonotype was observed a few times. This rearrangement joins TRBV10-1 to TRBJ2-3, with D possibly being TRBD1 (5 bases). The CDR3 is made up of 14 amino acids. Trimming took 0 bases from V and 6 from J, leaving 10 bases between them. CDR1 and CDR2 from the germline V gene are WNHNN and SYGVQD (reference sequence). For the CDR3, the DNA is TGCGCCAGCAGTGAGTCGGGGCGCGATGATACGCAGTATTTT. Its translation: CASSESGRDDTQYF.

This clonotype was seen repeatedly, ten times or more. Here the CDR3 DNA reads TGTGCCAGCAGCTTGGGGAACACCGGGGAGCTGTTTTTT. Translated: CASSLGNTGELFF. The V gene is TRBV7-6, the J gene TRBJ2-2; D not certain. With 3 bases removed from V and 1 base from J, the gap between germline ends came to 3 bases. This CDR3 contains 13 residues. Germline V gene sequence: CDR1 SGHVS, CDR2 FNYEAQ.